Below, 24 T cell receptor beta chains from the same sample are listed, as sequenced in a study of Ad26.COV2.S vaccination and SARS-CoV-2 variants. The assay was immunoSEQ multiplex PCR, and TCRdb's table has in-frame clones only and misses some. The table lists 400,000 to 450,000 clones, around 93% of them singletons, with 1.5% to 2% in the top ten. Indicated treatment: some 20 received Ad26.COV2.S at low or high dose, single or two shots; 5 received placebo; per-sample allocation not given. Following the first vaccine or placebo injection, samples were taken on day 63. The sequenced sample was peripheral blood, obtained in a trial of Ad26.COV2.S vaccine versus placebo. Receptor source: a person between 18 and 65 years old who received the Ad26.COV2.S COVID-19 vaccine or a placebo.

V is TRBV12-5 and J is TRBJ1-1; D gene uncertain. Germline V gene sequence: CDR1 LGHNT, CDR2 FRNRAP. The V end was cut by 2 bases, the J end by 4 bases, with 8 bases between. CDR3 size: 13 residues. The DNA for the CDR3 is TGTGCTAGTGGTTTGTCGGCCGTCACTGAAGCTTTCTTT. Translation gives CASGLSAVTEAFF.

The chain uses TRBV7-2 and TRBJ1-1; D is uncertain. Germline V gives CDR1 SGHTA, CDR2 FQGNSA. The length of the CDR3 is 14 residues. With 1 base removed from V and 4 bases from J, the gap between germline ends came to 10 bases. The DNA of the CDR3 is TGTGCCAGCAGCTTAGATTCGAGAATCACTGAAGCTTTCTTT. Translated, it gives CASSLDSRITEAFF.

The V and J genes are TRBV28 and TRBJ2-1, with D uncertain. Trimming took 7 bases from V and 5 from J, leaving 9 bases between them. CDR3 length: 12 amino acids. CDR1 is MDHEN and CDR2 is SYDVKM in the germline V gene. CDR3 residues: CASTQGDNEQFF. Written as DNA, the CDR3 is TGTGCCAGCACCCAAGGCGACAATGAGCAGTTCTTC. Variable domain in full (rest from reference TRBV28 and TRBJ2-1): DVKVTQSSRYLVKRTGEKVFLECVQDMDHENMFWYRQDPGLGLRLIYFSYDVKMKEKGDIPEGYSVSREKKERFSLILESASTNQTSMYLCASTQGDNEQFFGPGTRLTVL.

This chain uses TRBV11-2 with TRBJ2-5; possibly TRBD1 for D (5 bases). CDR3 size: 13 residues. V was cut by 0 bases and J by 5 bases, with 7 bases left in between. CDR1 and CDR2 from the germline V gene are SGHAT and FQNNGV. Written as DNA, the CDR3 is TGTGCCAGCAGCTTAGACAGGGCTGAGACCCAGTACTTC. Encoded protein: CASSLDRAETQYF.

The chain links TRBV4-1 to TRBJ1-1; maybe TRBD1 (5 bases). In germline, CDR1 is MGHRA, CDR2 YSYEKL. The CDR3 runs 14 residues. V lost 6 bases and J lost 6, with 17 bases in between. The CDR3 reads CASRRTGDGAEAFF. CDR3 in DNA: TGCGCCAGCAGACGCACAGGAGACGGTGCTGAAGCTTTCTTT.

V is TRBV4-3 and J is TRBJ1-5; D ambiguous. CDR1 and CDR2 from the germline V gene are LGHNA and YSLEER. The CDR3 is 16 residues long. V was pared by 0 bases and J by 3 bases, with 12 bases between. CDR3 coding DNA: TGCGCCAGCAGCCAAGATAGGGTGACCCTCAATCAGCCCCAGCATTTT. Protein: CASSQDRVTLNQPQHF.

The chain combines TRBV5-6 with TRBJ1-6; D gene ambiguous. This CDR3 is built from 12 residues. Germline V gene data show CDR1 as SGHDT and CDR2 as YYEEEE. Trimming stripped 4 bases from V and 7 bases from J, with 6 bases between. The CDR3 coding sequence is TGTGCCAGCAGCCCGGGGAATTCACCCCTCCACTTT. Encoded protein: CASSPGNSPLHF.

CDR3 in amino acids: CASSQSRAGYGYTF. CDR3 nucleotides: TGTGCCAGCAGCCAATCCAGGGCTGGCTATGGCTACACCTTC. This chain joins TRBV3-1 (or the pseudogene TRBV3-2) and TRBJ1-2, with D perhaps TRBD1 (5 bases). CDR1 is LGHDT, CDR2 YNNKEL, per germline (reference sequence). The CDR3 totals 14 residues. Trimming cost V 2 bases and J 4 bases, with 11 bases left between them.

This sequence joins TRBV9 and TRBJ2-1, with D tentatively TRBD2 (5 bases). Looked up from germline, CDR1 is SGDLS and CDR2 is YYNGEE. The CDR3 has 14 residues. Trimming took 4 bases from V and 1 from J, leaving 9 bases between them. Written as DNA, the CDR3 is TGTGCCAGCAGCTTGCGGAGGTCCTACAATGAGCAGTTCTTC. Amino acids: CASSLRRSYNEQFF.

V is TRBV11-2 and J is TRBJ1-6; 7 nucleotides align to TRBD1. The CDR3 spans 14 residues. The germline CDR1 and CDR2 sequences are SGHAT and FQNNGV. Trimming at V came to 5 bases and at J to 9 bases, leaving 7 bases not matched to a gene. CDR3 amino acids: CASSPDRSPSPLHF. In DNA form, the CDR3 reads TGTGCCAGCAGCCCGGACAGGTCCCCTTCACCCCTCCACTTT.

The chain carries TRBV19 and TRBJ1-1, with D hard to call. This CDR3 has 14 residues. Germline CDR1 is LNHDA and CDR2 is SQIVND (reference sequence). CDR3 sequence: CASSLGIEDTEAFF. The CDR3 DNA reads as TGTGCTTCAAGCCTAGGGATCGAAGACACTGAAGCTTTCTTT. The full variable domain, in which reference TRBV19 and TRBJ1-1 provide the parts outside the CDR3, is DGGITQSPKYLFRKEGQNVTLSCEQNLNHDAMYWYRQDPGQGLRLIYYSQIVNDFQKGDIAEGYSVSREKKESFPLTVTSAQKNPTAFYLCASSLGIEDTEAFFGQGTRLTVV.

The rearrangement uses TRBV7-8 and TRBJ1-2, with a possible D match to TRBD1 (5 bases). Trimming stripped 1 base from V and 4 bases from J, with 7 bases between. Germline V gene sequence: CDR1 SGHVS, CDR2 FQNEAQ. This CDR3 is built from 13 residues. CDR3 nucleotide sequence: TGTGCCAGCAGCTTAGGACAGAGCTATGGCTACACCTTC. Its translation: CASSLGQSYGYTF. Filled out from reference TRBV7-8 and TRBJ1-2, the complete variable domain reads GAGVSQSPRYKVAKRGQDVALRCDPISGHVSLFWYQQALGQGPEFLTYFQNEAQLDKSGLPSDRFFAERPEGSVSTLKIQRTQQEDSAVYLCASSLGQSYGYTFGSGTRLTVV.

A note on this clone: The same CDR3 is also encoded by other DNA sequences in this sample. CDR3 nucleotide sequence: TGTGCCAGCAGTTTTAGTGAGACCCAGTACTTC. Translation gives CASSFSETQYF. The chain couples TRBV11-2 to TRBJ2-5; no clear D gene. Germline V gives CDR1 SGHAT, CDR2 FQNNGV. The CDR3 length is 11 residues. Trimming removed 6 bases at V and 5 bases at J, with 7 bases between.

This chain connects TRBV4-3 to TRBJ2-3, with 16 nucleotides matching TRBD2. Trimming cost V 1 base and J 6 bases; bases outside gene matches: 13. The CDR3 runs to 20 residues. Germline loops: CDR1 LGHNA, CDR2 YSLEER. CDR3 residues: CASSQVSGTSGGGTRDTQYF. CDR3 nucleotides: TGCGCCAGCAGCCAAGTCTCCGGGACTAGCGGGGGGGGGACCCGCGATACGCAGTATTTT.

The genes are TRBV6-5 and TRBJ2-5, with D perhaps matching TRBD2 (6 bases). Germline V gene sequence: CDR1 MNHEY, CDR2 SVGAGI. Trimming cost V 7 bases and J 4 bases, with 19 bases left between them. This CDR3 region has 15 residues. DNA for the CDR3: TGTGCCAGCACCTCCTCCGGGGGTCCCCCAGAGACCCAGTACTTC. Protein product: CASTSSGGPPETQYF.

V is TRBV19 and J is TRBJ2-7; no reliable D call. Germline V CDR1 and CDR2: LNHDA, SQIVND (reference sequence). This CDR3 is 14 amino acids long. Between the trimmed V and J ends, which lost 2 bases and 2 bases, there was a span of 10 bases. CDR3 bases: TGTGCCAGTAGTATATCTGGGAACGCCTACGAGCAGTACTTC. Encoded protein: CASSISGNAYEQYF.

The chain combines TRBV9 with TRBJ1-2; D uncertain. The CDR3 runs to 17 residues. The germline gives CDR1 SGDLS, CDR2 YYNGEE. Trimming took 0 bases from V and 0 from J, leaving 15 bases between them. CDR3 region: CASSVAVSRHANYGYTF. As DNA, the CDR3 is TGTGCCAGCAGCGTAGCGGTAAGCCGACATGCTAACTATGGCTACACCTTC.

This chain links TRBV20-1 with TRBJ2-3; D is ambiguous. Trimming took 6 bases from V and 11 from J, leaving 15 bases between them. This CDR3 region has 11 residues. Germline V CDR1 and CDR2: DFQATT, SNEGSKA (reference sequence). This chain's CDR3 is CSATVGGWQYF. Here the CDR3 DNA reads TGCAGTGCCACCGTCGGTGGGTGGCAGTATTTT.

The chain uses TRBV7-8 and TRBJ2-2, with D hard to call. Looked up from germline, CDR1 is SGHVS and CDR2 is FQNEAQ. This CDR3 has 13 amino acids. The V end lost 3 bases, the J end lost 4 bases, and 6 bases lay between the germline ends. CDR3 residues: CASSFPFTGELFF. For the CDR3, the DNA is TGTGCCAGCAGCTTTCCTTTCACCGGGGAGCTGTTTTTT.

The chain carries TRBV9 and TRBJ2-7; a weak D match, TRBD2 (6 bases). Trimming took 4 bases from V and 1 from J, leaving 15 bases between them. Germline-derived CDR1 and CDR2 are SGDLS and YYNGEE. The length of the CDR3 is 15 residues. CDR3 coding DNA: TGTGCCAGCAGCCCCCGCGGGACGGTATCCTACGAGCAGTACTTC. The encoded protein is CASSPRGTVSYEQYF.

The chain couples TRBV9 to TRBJ2-7, with D perhaps TRBD1 (6 bases). CDR1 SGDLS and CDR2 YYNGEE come from the germline V gene. There are 14 residues in the CDR3. V was shortened by 4 bases and J by 2 bases, with 13 bases between the two germline ends. CDR3 in amino acids: CASSIVDSTYEQYF. The DNA of the CDR3 is TGTGCCAGCAGCATCGTGGACAGTACCTACGAGCAGTACTTC. The full variable domain, with the rest looked up from reference TRBV9 and TRBJ2-7, is DSGVTQTPKHLITATGQRVTLRCSPRSGDLSVYWYQQSLDQGLQFLIQYYNGEERAKGNILERFSAQQFPDLHSELNLSSLELGDSALYFCASSIVDSTYEQYFGPGTRLTVT.

The gene calls are TRBV6-1 and TRBJ1-5; 9 positions match TRBD1. With 0 bases clipped from V and 7 bases from J, the junction kept 7 bases outside the gene matches. The CDR3 consists of 16 residues. Germline V CDR1 and CDR2: MNHNS, SASEGT. The CDR3 sequence: CASSEARGQGRQPQHF. In DNA form, the CDR3 reads TGTGCCAGCAGTGAAGCTAGGGGACAGGGTAGACAGCCCCAGCATTTT.

This clone was seen only once. The chain couples TRBV4-3 to TRBJ2-7; TRBD1 agrees at 11 bases. The CDR3 sequence is 19 residues long. V was pared by 0 bases and J by 2 bases, with 12 bases of the junction left unmatched. Germline CDR1 reads LGHNA; CDR2 reads YSLEER. CDR3 sequence (DNA): TGCGCCAGCAGCCAAGATGTTAACACTCCGGGACAGGGGGCCTACGAGCAGTACTTC. Its translation is CASSQDVNTPGQGAYEQYF.

The V gene is TRBV5-6, the J gene TRBJ2-7; TRBD1 might be the D (6 bases). The CDR3 length is 15 residues. Trimming left V 0 bases short and J 0 bases short, with 10 bases between. Germline CDR1 and CDR2: SGHDT and YYEEEE. DNA of the CDR3: TGTGCCAGCAGCTTGGAGACAGGCTACTCCTACGAGCAGTACTTC. Translation: CASSLETGYSYEQYF.